This T cell receptor (beta chain) originates from a study of cytomegalovirus exposure and HLA in healthy donors. Both 60 Vbeta primers and 13 Jbeta primers went into the PCR. Original methodology: About 88 million unique TCR beta chains, 9.5 million to 11 million of them shared, were counted by a later analysis. Using immunoSEQ multiplex PCR, the repertoire was profiled, and TCRdb retains in-frame clones only, with some absent. D and trimming come from the DNA, and the V and J calls and clone size come from that table. Found here are about 140,000 clones, roughly four fifths of them singletons; the top ten hold 1.5% to 2%. Study observations and caveats: Rates of TCR association differed by HLA locus in a later analysis, with DRB1 highest and HLA-C lowest.

Concerning this clone: The antigen is undetermined. Within the sample, other DNA sequences also encode this same CDR3.

Trimming took off 7 bases at V and 2 bases at J, with 8 bases between the two ends. This CDR3 comprises 12 residues. Germline V lookup: CDR1 MDHEN, CDR2 SYDVKM. Sequencing was performed on PBMCs. V and J are TRBV28 and TRBJ1-2; D is ambiguous. This TCR was recovered from a woman in her thirties or forties in good health and CMV-seronegative. For the CDR3, the DNA is TGTGCCAGCACGGGATCAAACTATGGCTACACCTTC. Amino acids: CASTGSNYGYTF.